These 2 T cell receptor beta chains were all obtained from the same sample, sequenced in a study of cytomegalovirus exposure and HLA in healthy donors (dated by TCRdb to about 2017). The library was prepared using the immunoSEQ multiplex PCR assay. The table was pulled from immuneACCESS by TCRdb, which kept in-frame rearrangements only. Such tables lose some clones; where checked, under half of the loss comes from unresolved V genes, and the rest has no known cause. The sample profile shows 110,000 to 150,000 clones; around 85% of them were found once. The ten largest make up roughly 3% of the sample. The sample taken for sequencing was PBMCs. The source of these receptors is a man aged 18 to 29 in good health and CMV-seronegative.

V usage is TRBV12-5 and J usage is TRBJ2-1, with 12 bases fitting TRBD2. This CDR3 is built from 15 residues. Germline V gene lookup returns CDR1 LGHNT and CDR2 FRNRAP. V lost 3 bases, J lost 7 bases, and 4 bases stayed unmatched. CDR3 coding DNA: TGTGCTAGTGGTTTCCAAGGACTAGCGGGGAATGAGCAGTTCTTC. Translated: CASGFQGLAGNEQFF. Full variable domain (rest looked up from reference TRBV12-5 and TRBJ2-1): DARVTQTPRHKVTEMGQEVTMRCQPILGHNTVFWYRQTMMQGLELLAYFRNRAPLDDSGMPKDRFSAEMPDATLATLKIQPSEPRDSAVYFCASGFQGLAGNEQFFGPGTRLTVL.

The chain employs TRBV28 and TRBJ2-7, with TRBD1 identical over 9 bases. Looked up from germline, CDR1 is MDHEN and CDR2 is SYDVKM. The CDR3 is 16 residues long. Trimming at V came to 3 bases and at J to 0 bases, leaving 6 bases not matched to a gene. The DNA of the CDR3 is TGTGCCAGCAGTTTCAGGGACAGGGCGAGCTCCTACGAGCAGTACTTC. Protein product: CASSFRDRASSYEQYF.